What follows are 14 T cell receptor beta chains derived from one specimen sequenced in a study of T-cell reconstitution after alpha-beta-depleted transplantation in children. TCRbeta library preparation incorporated unique molecular identifiers. TCRdb ran MiXCR on the PCR reads and lists one entry per CDR3 protein. The sample gives about 510,000 distinct CDR3 sequences, 11% of which show up once; approximately 15% is in the top ten. The source was PBMCs, mostly from graft donor cells, collected 180 days after TCRalphabeta/CD19-depleted stem cell transplant. All receptors come from a female patient aged 2-15 years who had a stem cell transplant for aplastic anemia, so the T cells may come from the graft donor.

The V call is TRBV28, the J call TRBJ2-7, with D perhaps matching TRBD1 (6 bases). CDR1 is MDHEN and CDR2 is SYDVKM in the germline V gene. The V and J ends lost 6 bases and 2 bases respectively, with 14 bases between them. The CDR3 has 14 residues. CDR3 protein: CASRLGRGPYEQYF. As DNA, the CDR3 is TGTGCCAGCAGGTTGGGCAGGGGCCCCTACGAGCAGTACTTC.

This rearrangement joins TRBV10-3 to TRBJ2-1; tentative D call: TRBD2 (5 bases). The germline V and J ends were trimmed by 2 bases and 2 bases, with 10 bases remaining between them. This CDR3 is built from 15 residues. The V gene's germline CDR1 is ENHRY and CDR2 SYGVKD. Written as DNA, the CDR3 is TGTGCCATCAGTGAGATCCTAGCCCCCTACAATGAGCAGTTCTTC. Protein: CAISEILAPYNEQFF.

This clonotype was found a few times. This chain connects TRBV12-3 or TRBV12-4 to TRBJ1-5; 7 bases agree with TRBD1. V trimming: 3 bases; J trimming: 0 bases; junction bases outside the gene matches: 2. The CDR3 spans 15 residues. The CDR3 spells CASSFRDSSNQPQHF. DNA for the CDR3: TGTGCCAGCAGTTTCCGGGACAGTAGCAATCAGCCCCAGCATTTT.

This clonotype was seen at least ten times. The chain has TRBV7-2 and TRBJ2-3; possibly TRBD2 for D (6 bases). Between the trimmed V and J ends, which lost 5 bases and 3 bases, there was a span of 12 bases. Germline loops: CDR1 SGHTA, CDR2 FQGNSA. The CDR3 covers 14 residues. DNA of the CDR3: TGTGCCAGCAGCCCCAGGCGGGGAACAGATACGCAGTATTTT. Its protein product is CASSPRRGTDTQYF.

This clonotype was detected only a few times. V gene TRBV20-1 combines with J gene TRBJ2-3; the match to TRBD1 covers 7 bases. V lost 1 base to trimming and J lost 0 bases; unmatched junction nucleotides: 7. The CDR3 is made up of 16 amino acids. Per the germline V gene, CDR1 is DFQATT and CDR2 is SNEGSKA (reference sequence). The CDR3 protein is CSARGLGGGSTDTQYF. CDR3 DNA: TGCAGTGCTAGAGGGTTAGGGGGCGGTAGCACAGATACGCAGTATTTT.

The chain employs TRBV28 and TRBJ1-5; D is uncertain. CDR1 is MDHEN, CDR2 SYDVKM, per germline. V was trimmed by 6 bases and J by 7 bases, leaving 10 bases between them. This CDR3 comprises 12 residues. CDR3 amino acids: CASSRLGQPQHF. CDR3 nucleotide sequence: TGTGCCAGCAGCCGCTTAGGGCAGCCCCAGCATTTT. Using reference TRBV28 and TRBJ1-5 for the parts outside the CDR3, the full variable domain is DVKVTQSSRYLVKRTGEKVFLECVQDMDHENMFWYRQDPGLGLRLIYFSYDVKMKEKGDIPEGYSVSREKKERFSLILESASTNQTSMYLCASSRLGQPQHFGDGTRLSIL.

The V call is TRBV28, the J call TRBJ2-7; D remains ambiguous. Germline values: CDR1 MDHEN, CDR2 SYDVKM. Deletions cut 5 bases from V and 3 bases from J, with 11 bases between. This CDR3 contains 13 residues. CDR3 in DNA: TGTGCCAGCAGTGGTTGGGCCCTCTACGAGCAGTACTTC. The encoded protein is CASSGWALYEQYF.

The chain uses TRBV5-1 and TRBJ2-7, with 14 bases identical to TRBD2. Germline assignment: CDR1 SGHRS and CDR2 YFSETQ. This CDR3 has 17 residues. Unmatched junction bases numbered 8, after V lost 3 bases and J lost 3 bases. The CDR3, as DNA: TGCGCCAGCAGCTCCCGACTAGCGGGAGGGAATCTCTACGAGCAGTACTTC. Translated, it gives CASSSRLAGGNLYEQYF.

Concerning this clonotype: A much larger clone differs by one base, so this may be a read error. The chain joins TRBV18 to TRBJ1-4; possibly TRBD1 for D (5 bases). This CDR3 has 14 residues. Germline CDR1 KGHSH, CDR2 LQKENI. CDR3 sequence: CASSPGATSEKLFF. CDR3 bases: TGTGCCAGCTCACCAGGGGCAACTAGTGAAAAACTGTTTTTT.

This clonotype turned up a few times. This chain uses TRBV20-1 with TRBJ1-2; maybe TRBD1 (5 bases). The germline V gene has CDR1 DFQATT and CDR2 SNEGSKA (reference sequence). The CDR3 totals 14 residues. With 0 bases removed from V and 4 bases from J, the gap between germline ends came to 12 bases. DNA for the CDR3: TGCAGTGCTAGAGATGAGGGGACGGGCTATGGCTACACCTTC. It encodes CSARDEGTGYGYTF.

The chain links TRBV20-1 to TRBJ2-1, with D uncertain. Germline CDR1 and CDR2: DFQATT and SNEGSKA (reference sequence). Trimming took 7 bases from V and 8 from J, leaving 15 bases between them. This CDR3 comprises 12 residues. The CDR3 sequence: CSVQNSEDEQFF. The CDR3 DNA reads as TGCAGTGTTCAGAACAGTGAAGATGAGCAGTTCTTC.

J is TRBJ2-1 and V is TRBV5-1; the match to TRBD2 covers 12 bases. V shed 0 bases, J shed 8 bases, and the junction held 12 bases outside the gene matches. The germline gives CDR1 SGHRS, CDR2 YFSETQ. The CDR3 totals 18 residues. In DNA form, the CDR3 reads TGCGCCAGCAGCTTGGGGCTCGGACTAGCGGGGAATGTAGATGAGCAGTTCTTC. It encodes CASSLGLGLAGNVDEQFF.

J is TRBJ2-1 and V is TRBV24-1; 9 nucleotides match TRBD1. CDR1 KGHDR and CDR2 SFDVKD come from the germline V gene. Losses at the gene ends were 2 bases for V and 4 bases for J; bases not matched to a gene: 8. The CDR3 length is 17 residues. CDR3 bases: TGTGCCACCAGTGATTGGACAGGGGAAGGGGTTTACAATGAGCAGTTCTTC. Encoded protein: CATSDWTGEGVYNEQFF.

The chain joins TRBV29-1 to TRBJ2-1; TRBD1 agrees at 9 bases. This CDR3 comprises 13 residues. Germline V gives CDR1 SQVTM, CDR2 ANQGSEA. J lost 4 bases, V lost 7 bases, and 5 bases had no gene match. The CDR3 sequence is CSARQGEYNEQFF. CDR3 nucleotide sequence: TGCAGCGCCAGACAGGGGGAATACAATGAGCAGTTCTTC.